Included here is one TCR beta chain sequence, with context. The sample belongs to a study of blood T cell repertoires in COVID-19. The V end was cut by 3 bases, the J end by 5 bases, with 16 bases between. Germline CDR1 reads KGHSH; CDR2 reads LQKENI. The CDR3 length is 15 residues. Using immunoSEQ multiplex PCR, the repertoire was profiled, and TCRdb retains in-frame clones only, with some absent. The repertoire has over 400,000 clones, 85% to 90% of them found once; the top ten carry 7.8%. The TCR was taken from a woman aged 45 to 65 with COVID-19, enrolled during active disease. The material sequenced was peripheral blood. This sequence joins TRBV18 and TRBJ1-1; D is undetermined. The CDR3 DNA reads TGTGCCAGCTCACCGCGGGCCTCGGGTGGGACTGAAGCTTTCTTT. Its translation is CASSPRASGGTEAFF.